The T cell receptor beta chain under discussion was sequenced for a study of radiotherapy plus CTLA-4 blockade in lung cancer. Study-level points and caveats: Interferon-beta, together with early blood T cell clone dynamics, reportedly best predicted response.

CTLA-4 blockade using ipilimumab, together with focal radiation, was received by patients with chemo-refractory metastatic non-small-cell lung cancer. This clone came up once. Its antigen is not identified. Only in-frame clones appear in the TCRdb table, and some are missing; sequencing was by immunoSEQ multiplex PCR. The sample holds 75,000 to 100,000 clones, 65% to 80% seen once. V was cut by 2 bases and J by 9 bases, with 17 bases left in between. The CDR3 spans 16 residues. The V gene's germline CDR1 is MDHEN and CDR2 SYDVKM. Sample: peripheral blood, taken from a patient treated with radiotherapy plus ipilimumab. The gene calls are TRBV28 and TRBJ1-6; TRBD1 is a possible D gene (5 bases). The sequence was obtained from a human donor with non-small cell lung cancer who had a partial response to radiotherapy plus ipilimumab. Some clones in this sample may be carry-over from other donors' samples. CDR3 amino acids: CASSLHVGQGFSPLHF. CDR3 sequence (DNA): TGTGCCAGCAGTTTACACGTTGGGCAGGGATTTTCACCCCTCCACTTT.